This TCR beta chain originates from a study of T-cell memory formation after mild COVID-19. For the study at large: Most TCR clusters belonged to a single donor.

From the 5' RACE reads, TCRdb called clonotypes with MiXCR, one entry per CDR3 protein. This sample has under 400,000 distinct CDR3 sequences, with around 20% found just once. Study-level findings and limits: Some clones that responded turned up in pre-infection memory, which suggests that cross-reactive memory joined in. Contracting clones from day 15 to 85 had balanced CD4/CD8; later expanders favoured CD4+.

Trimming stripped 5 bases from V and 14 bases from J, with 13 bases between. Germline V CDR1 and CDR2: LGHDT, YNNKEL (reference sequence). This CDR3 region has 12 residues. Points on this clonotype: What it binds is not known.

Sequences were obtained from PBMCs or a T cell subset sorted from them (not recorded which). The TCR was taken from an adult woman who had mild COVID-19 (a few samples of this study predate the infection). Cell type and time point are not known. The rearrangement links TRBV3-1 to TRBJ1-6; D might be TRBD1 (6 bases). CDR3 protein: CASSGQSSALHF. Written as DNA, the CDR3 is TGTGCCAGCAGCGGACAGTCCTCCGCCCTCCACTTT.